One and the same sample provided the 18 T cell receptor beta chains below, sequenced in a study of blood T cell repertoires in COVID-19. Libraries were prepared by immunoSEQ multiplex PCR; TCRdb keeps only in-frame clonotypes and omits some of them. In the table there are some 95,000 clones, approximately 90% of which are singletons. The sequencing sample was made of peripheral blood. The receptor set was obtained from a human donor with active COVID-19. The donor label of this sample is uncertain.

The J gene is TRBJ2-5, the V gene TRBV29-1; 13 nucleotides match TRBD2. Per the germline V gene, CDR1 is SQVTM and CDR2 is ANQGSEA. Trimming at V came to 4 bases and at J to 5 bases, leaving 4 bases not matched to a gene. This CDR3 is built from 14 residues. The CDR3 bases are TGCAGCGTTGTGGGGACTAGCGGGGAGGAGACCCAGTACTTC. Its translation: CSVVGTSGEETQYF.

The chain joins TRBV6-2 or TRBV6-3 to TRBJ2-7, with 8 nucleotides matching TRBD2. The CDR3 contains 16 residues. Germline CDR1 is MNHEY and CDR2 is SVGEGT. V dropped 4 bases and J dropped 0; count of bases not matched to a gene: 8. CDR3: CASSLASGGHSYEQYF. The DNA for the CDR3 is TGTGCCAGCAGTTTAGCAAGCGGGGGACACTCCTACGAGCAGTACTTC.

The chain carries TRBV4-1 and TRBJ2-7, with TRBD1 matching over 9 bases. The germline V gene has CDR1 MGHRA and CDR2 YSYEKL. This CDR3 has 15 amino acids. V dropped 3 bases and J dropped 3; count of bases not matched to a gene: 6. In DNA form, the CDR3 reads TGCGCCAGCAGCCATTCGACAGGGGGAGGCTACGAGCAGTACTTC. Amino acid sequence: CASSHSTGGGYEQYF.

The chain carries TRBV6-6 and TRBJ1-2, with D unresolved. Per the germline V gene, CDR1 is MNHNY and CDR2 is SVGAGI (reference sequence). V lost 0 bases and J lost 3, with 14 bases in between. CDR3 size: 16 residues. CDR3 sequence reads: CASSYSPRAGDYGYTF. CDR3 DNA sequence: TGTGCCAGCAGTTACTCGCCGAGAGCCGGGGACTATGGCTACACCTTC.

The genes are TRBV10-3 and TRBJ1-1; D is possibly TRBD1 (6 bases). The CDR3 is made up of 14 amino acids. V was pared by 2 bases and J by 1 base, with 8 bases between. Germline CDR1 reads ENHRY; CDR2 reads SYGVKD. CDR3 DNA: TGTGCCATCAGTGAGACGGACAGGAACACTGAAGCTTTCTTT. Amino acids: CAISETDRNTEAFF.

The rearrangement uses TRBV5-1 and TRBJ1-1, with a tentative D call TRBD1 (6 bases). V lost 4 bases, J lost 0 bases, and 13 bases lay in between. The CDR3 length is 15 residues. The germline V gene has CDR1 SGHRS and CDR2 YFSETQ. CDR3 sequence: CASSGPGHLNTEAFF. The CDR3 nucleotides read TGCGCCAGCAGCGGCCCGGGACATCTGAACACTGAAGCTTTCTTT.

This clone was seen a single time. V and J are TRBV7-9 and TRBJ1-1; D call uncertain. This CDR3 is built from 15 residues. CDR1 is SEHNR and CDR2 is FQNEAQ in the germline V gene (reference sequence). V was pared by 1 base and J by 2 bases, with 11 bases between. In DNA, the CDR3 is TGTGCCAGCAGCTTAGGTTTACTCCCAAACACTGAAGCTTTCTTT. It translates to CASSLGLLPNTEAFF.

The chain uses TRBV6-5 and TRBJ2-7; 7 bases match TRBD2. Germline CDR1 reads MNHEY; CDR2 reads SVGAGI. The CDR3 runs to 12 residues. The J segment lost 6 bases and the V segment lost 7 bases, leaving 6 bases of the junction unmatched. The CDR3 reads CASNRGVSEQYF. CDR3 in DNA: TGTGCCAGCAACCGGGGGGTTTCCGAGCAGTACTTC.

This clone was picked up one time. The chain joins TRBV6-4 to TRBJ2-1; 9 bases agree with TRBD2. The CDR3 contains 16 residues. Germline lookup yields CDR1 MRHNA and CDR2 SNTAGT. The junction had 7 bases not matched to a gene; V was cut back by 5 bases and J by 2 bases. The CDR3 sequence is CASSFIAGVTYNEQFF. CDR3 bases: TGTGCCAGCAGTTTTATAGCGGGGGTCACCTACAATGAGCAGTTCTTC.

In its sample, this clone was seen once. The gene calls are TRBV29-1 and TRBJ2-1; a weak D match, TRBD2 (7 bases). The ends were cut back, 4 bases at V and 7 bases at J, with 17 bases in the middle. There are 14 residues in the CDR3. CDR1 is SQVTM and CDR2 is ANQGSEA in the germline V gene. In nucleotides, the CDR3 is TGCAGCGTTGGTCTTGGGGGGGCCGGGAATGAGCAGTTCTTC. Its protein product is CSVGLGGAGNEQFF.

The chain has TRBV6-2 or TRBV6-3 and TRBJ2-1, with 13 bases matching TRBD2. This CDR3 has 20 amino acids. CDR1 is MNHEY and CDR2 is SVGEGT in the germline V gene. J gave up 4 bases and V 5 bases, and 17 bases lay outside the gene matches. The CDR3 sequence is CASSPRPRLAGGRGYNEQFF. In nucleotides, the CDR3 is TGTGCCAGCAGTCCCCGACCGCGACTAGCGGGGGGCCGTGGGTACAATGAGCAGTTCTTC.

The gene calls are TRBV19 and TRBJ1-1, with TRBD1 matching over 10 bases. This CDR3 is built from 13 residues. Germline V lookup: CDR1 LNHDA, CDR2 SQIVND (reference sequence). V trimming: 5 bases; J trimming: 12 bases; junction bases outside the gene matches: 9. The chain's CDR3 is CASSSTTGGETFF. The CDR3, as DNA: TGTGCCAGTAGTTCGACGACAGGGGGCGAAACTTTCTTT. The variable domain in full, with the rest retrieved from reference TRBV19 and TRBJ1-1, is DGGITQSPKYLFRKEGQNVTLSCEQNLNHDAMYWYRQDPGQGLRLIYYSQIVNDFQKGDIAEGYSVSREKKESFPLTVTSAQKNPTAFYLCASSSTTGGETFFGQGTRLTVV.

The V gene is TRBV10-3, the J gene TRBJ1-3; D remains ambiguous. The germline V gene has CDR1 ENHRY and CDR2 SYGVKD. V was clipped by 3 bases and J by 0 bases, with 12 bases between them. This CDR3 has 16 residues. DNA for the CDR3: TGTGCCATCAGTGACGGGGATGCGGCCTCTGGAAACACCATATATTTT. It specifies CAISDGDAASGNTIYF.

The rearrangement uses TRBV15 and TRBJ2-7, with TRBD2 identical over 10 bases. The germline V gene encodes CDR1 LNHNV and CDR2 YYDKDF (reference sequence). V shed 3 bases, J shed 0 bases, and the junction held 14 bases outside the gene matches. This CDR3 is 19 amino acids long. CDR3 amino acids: CATSRHTFILAGSSYEQYF. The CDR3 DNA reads TGTGCCACCAGCAGGCATACCTTCATACTAGCGGGGAGCTCCTACGAGCAGTACTTC.

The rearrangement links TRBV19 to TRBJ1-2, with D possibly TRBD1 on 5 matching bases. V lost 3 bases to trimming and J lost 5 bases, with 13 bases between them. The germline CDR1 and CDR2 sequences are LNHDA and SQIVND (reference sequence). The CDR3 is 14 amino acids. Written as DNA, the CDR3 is TGTGCCAGTAGTATGAACTTGCGGGGGTATGGCTACACCTTC. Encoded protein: CASSMNLRGYGYTF.

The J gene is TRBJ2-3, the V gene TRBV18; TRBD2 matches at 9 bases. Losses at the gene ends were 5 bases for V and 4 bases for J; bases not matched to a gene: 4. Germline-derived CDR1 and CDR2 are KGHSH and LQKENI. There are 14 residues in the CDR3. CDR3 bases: TGTGCCAGCTCATTAGGGACTAGCCCAGATACGCAGTATTTT. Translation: CASSLGTSPDTQYF.

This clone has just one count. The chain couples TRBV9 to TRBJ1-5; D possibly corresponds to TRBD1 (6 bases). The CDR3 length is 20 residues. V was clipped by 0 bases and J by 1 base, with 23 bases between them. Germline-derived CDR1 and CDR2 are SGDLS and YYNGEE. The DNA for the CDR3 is TGTGCCAGCAGCGTAGGCCCCGGGGGGCCCACGCAAATAAGCAATCAGCCCCAGCATTTT. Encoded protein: CASSVGPGGPTQISNQPQHF.

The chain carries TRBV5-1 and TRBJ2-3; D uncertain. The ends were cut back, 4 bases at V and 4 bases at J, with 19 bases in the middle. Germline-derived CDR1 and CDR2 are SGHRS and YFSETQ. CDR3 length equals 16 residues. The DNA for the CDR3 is TGCGCCAGCAGCCCCCGGGTAATCGACGATTCAGATACGCAGTATTTT. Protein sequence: CASSPRVIDDSDTQYF.